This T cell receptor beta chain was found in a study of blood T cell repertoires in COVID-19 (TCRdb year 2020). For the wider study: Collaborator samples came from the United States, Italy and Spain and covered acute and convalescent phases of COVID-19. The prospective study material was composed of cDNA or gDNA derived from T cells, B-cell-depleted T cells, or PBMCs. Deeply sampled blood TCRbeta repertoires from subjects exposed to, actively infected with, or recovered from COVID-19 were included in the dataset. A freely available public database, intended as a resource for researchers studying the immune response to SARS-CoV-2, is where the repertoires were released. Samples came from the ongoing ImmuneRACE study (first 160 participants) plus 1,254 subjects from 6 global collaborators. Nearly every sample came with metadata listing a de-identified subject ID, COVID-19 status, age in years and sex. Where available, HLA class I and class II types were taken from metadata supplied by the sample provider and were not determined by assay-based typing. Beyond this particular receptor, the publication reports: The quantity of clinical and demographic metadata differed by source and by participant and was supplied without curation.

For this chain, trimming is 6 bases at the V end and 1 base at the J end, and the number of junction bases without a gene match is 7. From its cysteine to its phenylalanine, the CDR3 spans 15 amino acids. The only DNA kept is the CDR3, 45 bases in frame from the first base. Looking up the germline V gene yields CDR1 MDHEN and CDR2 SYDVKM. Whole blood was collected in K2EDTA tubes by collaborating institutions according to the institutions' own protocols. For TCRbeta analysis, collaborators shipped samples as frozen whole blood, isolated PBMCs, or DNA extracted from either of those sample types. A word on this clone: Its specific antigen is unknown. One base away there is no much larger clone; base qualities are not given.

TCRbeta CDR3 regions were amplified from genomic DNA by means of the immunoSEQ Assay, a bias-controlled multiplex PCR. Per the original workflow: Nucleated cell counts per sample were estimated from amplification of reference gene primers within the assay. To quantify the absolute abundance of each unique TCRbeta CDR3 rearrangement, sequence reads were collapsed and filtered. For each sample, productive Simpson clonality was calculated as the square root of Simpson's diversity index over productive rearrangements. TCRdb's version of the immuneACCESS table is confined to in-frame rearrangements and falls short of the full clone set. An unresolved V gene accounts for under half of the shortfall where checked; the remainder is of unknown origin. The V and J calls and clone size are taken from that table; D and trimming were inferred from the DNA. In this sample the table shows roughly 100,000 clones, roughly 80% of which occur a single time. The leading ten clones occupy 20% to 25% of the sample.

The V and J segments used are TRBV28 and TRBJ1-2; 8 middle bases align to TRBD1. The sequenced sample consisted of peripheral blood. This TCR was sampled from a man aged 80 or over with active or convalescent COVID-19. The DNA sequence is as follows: TGTGCCAGCAGGATGTCAGGGGGCCTTAACTATGGCTACACCTTC. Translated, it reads CASRMSGGLNYGYTF.